The sequence of this TCR beta chain was determined in a study of blood T cell repertoires in COVID-19. Clones were sequenced by immunoSEQ multiplex PCR, and TCRdb holds only the in-frame ones, with some missing. The profile shows some 100,000 clones, roughly 90% of them singletons. The CDR3 is made up of 16 amino acids. Germline assignment: CDR1 MDHEN and CDR2 SYDVKM. J was trimmed by 7 bases and V by 2 bases; bases with no gene match: 11. The TCR comes from a man in his 70s who had recovered from COVID-19. This chain connects TRBV28 to TRBJ2-7; 10 bases match TRBD2. The specimen sequenced was peripheral blood. CDR3 sequence reads: CASSLTSLAGVWEQYF. In DNA form, the CDR3 reads TGTGCCAGCAGTTTAACCTCCCTAGCGGGAGTTTGGGAGCAGTACTTC.